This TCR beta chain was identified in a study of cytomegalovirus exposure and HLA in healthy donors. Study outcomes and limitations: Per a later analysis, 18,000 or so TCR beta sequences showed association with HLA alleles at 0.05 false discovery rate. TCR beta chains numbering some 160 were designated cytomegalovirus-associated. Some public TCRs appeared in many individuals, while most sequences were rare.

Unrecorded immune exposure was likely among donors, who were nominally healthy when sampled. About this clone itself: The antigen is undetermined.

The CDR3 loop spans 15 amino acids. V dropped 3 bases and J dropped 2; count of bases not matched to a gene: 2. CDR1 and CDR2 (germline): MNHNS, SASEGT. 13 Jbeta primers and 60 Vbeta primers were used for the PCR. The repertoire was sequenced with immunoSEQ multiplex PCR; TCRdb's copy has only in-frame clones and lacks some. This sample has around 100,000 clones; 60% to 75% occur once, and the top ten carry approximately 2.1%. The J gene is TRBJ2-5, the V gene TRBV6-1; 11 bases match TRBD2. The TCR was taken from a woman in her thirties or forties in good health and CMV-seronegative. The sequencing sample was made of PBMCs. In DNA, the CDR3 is TGTGCCAGCAGTGAGACTAGCGGGATTCAAGAGACCCAGTACTTC. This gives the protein CASSETSGIQETQYF.